A single T cell receptor (beta chain) is shown here with its context. The V end was cut by 0 bases, the J end by 7 bases, with 27 bases between. The germline V gene has CDR1 MNHNS and CDR2 SASEGT. The CDR3 totals 19 residues. This record belongs to a study of CD8 T cells in Susac syndrome. At the level of the study: When their blood was taken, the Susac syndrome patients had either not yet had any therapy, were taking corticosteroids, or were taking intravenous immunoglobulin alone.

RNA was extracted with the RNeasy kit, and a quantity of about 0.45 to 1 ug was reverse transcribed using random hexamers. By means of immunoSEQ multiplex PCR, TCR beta CDR3 spanning 54 Vbeta and 13 Jbeta underwent amplification. Using its own MiXCR run on the immunoSEQ multiplex PCR reads, TCRdb lists one record per CDR3 protein. The sample lists around 80,000 distinct CDR3 sequences; about 95% were seen once. V usage is TRBV6-1 and J usage is TRBJ1-2; a weak D match, TRBD1 (6 bases). The sequence was collected from a human donor with Susac syndrome. Sample: CD8+ T cells from PBMCs. In DNA, the CDR3 is TGTGCCAGCAGTGAAGCCCGAGGGACACTTTCCCCACCCCTGGGTGGCTACACCTTC. This codes for CASSEARGTLSPPLGGYTF.